The source of this TCR beta chain is a study of blood T cell repertoires in COVID-19 (TCRdb year 2020). Regarding the study in general: Samples covering the acute and convalescent phases of COVID-19 were provided by collaborators in the United States, Italy and Spain. The material from the prospective study consisted of cDNA or gDNA derived from T cells, B-cell-depleted T cells, or PBMCs. The samples were drawn from the first 160 participants of the ongoing ImmuneRACE study and from over a thousand subjects provided by 6 global collaborators. The dataset comprised deeply sampled blood TCRbeta repertoires from subjects exposed to, actively infected with, or recovered from COVID-19. The repertoires were made available in a free public database intended to serve as a resource for research on the immune response to SARS-CoV-2. Where available, HLA class I and class II types were taken from metadata supplied by the sample provider and were not determined by assay-based typing. Sample metadata almost always included a de-identified subject ID, COVID-19 status, age in years and sex.

Whole blood was collected in K2EDTA tubes by collaborating institutions according to the institutions' own protocols. For TCRbeta analysis, collaborators shipped samples in one of three forms: frozen whole blood, isolated PBMCs, or DNA extracted from either of those sample types. The germline V gene supplies CDR1 MNHEY and CDR2 SVGAGI. Taken from cysteine to phenylalanine, the CDR3 has 13 residues. Only the CDR3 DNA is retained, 39 bases long and in frame from the first base. V is pruned by 9 bases and J by 4 bases, leaving 6 bases of the junction without a gene match. The immunoSEQ Assay, a bias-controlled multiplex PCR, was used to amplify TCRbeta CDR3 regions from genomic DNA. The published analysis was carried out like this. The number of nucleated cells in each sample was estimated from the amplification of reference gene primers within the assay. To quantify the absolute abundance of each unique TCRbeta CDR3 rearrangement, sequence reads were collapsed and filtered. For each sample, productive Simpson clonality was calculated by taking the square root of Simpson's diversity index across productive rearrangements. TCRdb provides this immuneACCESS table in a form limited to in-frame rearrangements. Some clones are lacking; in checked studies, under half of them reflect an unresolved V gene, and why the rest are absent is not known. V and J calls and clone size are given by that table; D and trimming were obtained from the DNA. The sample records around 60,000 clones, approximately 91% of which are singletons. Of the sample, roughly 3.2% falls within the top ten clones.

About this clone: There is no known antigen for this receptor. No base qualities exist here, and no much larger clone lies one base off it.

General findings and caveats noted by the study authors: The quantity of clinical and demographic metadata differed by source and by participant and was supplied without curation.

The sequence came from a man aged 50 or older with active COVID-19. Sequenced: peripheral blood. This chain joins TRBV6-5 to TRBJ1-5; 7 bases in the middle match TRBD1. CDR3 region: CASSGQQNQPQHF. The bases are TGTGCCAGTTCGGGACAGCAAAATCAGCCCCAGCATTTT.